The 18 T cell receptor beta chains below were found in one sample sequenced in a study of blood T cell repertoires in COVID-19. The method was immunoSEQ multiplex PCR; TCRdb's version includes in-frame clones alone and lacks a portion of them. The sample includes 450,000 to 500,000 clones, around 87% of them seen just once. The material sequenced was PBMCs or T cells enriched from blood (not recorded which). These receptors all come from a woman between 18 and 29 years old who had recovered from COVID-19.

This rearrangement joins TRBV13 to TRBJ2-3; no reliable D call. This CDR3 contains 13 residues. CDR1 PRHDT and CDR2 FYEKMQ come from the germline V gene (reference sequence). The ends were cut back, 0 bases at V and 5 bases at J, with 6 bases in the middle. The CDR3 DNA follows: TGTGCCAGCAGCTTAGGCCTAAGAGATACGCAGTATTTT. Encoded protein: CASSLGLRDTQYF.

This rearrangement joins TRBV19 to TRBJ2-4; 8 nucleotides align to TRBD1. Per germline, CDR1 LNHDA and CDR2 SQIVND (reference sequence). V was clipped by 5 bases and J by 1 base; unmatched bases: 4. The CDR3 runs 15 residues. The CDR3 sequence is CASSPNRGAKNIQYF. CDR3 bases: TGTGCCAGTAGTCCAAACAGGGGGGCCAAAAACATTCAGTACTTC. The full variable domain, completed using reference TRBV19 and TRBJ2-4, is DGGITQSPKYLFRKEGQNVTLSCEQNLNHDAMYWYRQDPGQGLRLIYYSQIVNDFQKGDIAEGYSVSREKKESFPLTVTSAQKNPTAFYLCASSPNRGAKNIQYFGAGTRLSVL.

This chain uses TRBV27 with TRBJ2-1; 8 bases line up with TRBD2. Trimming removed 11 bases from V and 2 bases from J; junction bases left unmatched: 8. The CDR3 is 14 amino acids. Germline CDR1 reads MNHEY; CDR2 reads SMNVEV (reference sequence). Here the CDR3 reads CACSDGGAYNEQFF. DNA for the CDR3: TGTGCCTGCTCGGACGGGGGGGCCTACAATGAGCAGTTCTTC.

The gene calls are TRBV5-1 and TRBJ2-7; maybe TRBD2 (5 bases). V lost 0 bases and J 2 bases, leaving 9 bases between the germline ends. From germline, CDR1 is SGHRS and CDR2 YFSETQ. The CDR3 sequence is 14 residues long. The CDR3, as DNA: TGCGCCAGCAGCTTGGAGGACTTAACCTACGAGCAGTACTTC. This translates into CASSLEDLTYEQYF.

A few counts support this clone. The CDR3: CASSQEDGTEAFF. As DNA, the CDR3 is TGTGCCAGCAGCCAAGAAGACGGGACAGAAGCTTTCTTT. This chain uses TRBV3-1 (or the pseudogene TRBV3-2) with TRBJ1-1, with D possibly TRBD1 on 6 matching bases. Trimming stripped 0 bases from V and 8 bases from J, with 10 bases between. The CDR3 loop spans 13 amino acids. CDR1 LGHDT and CDR2 YNNKEL come from the germline V gene (reference sequence).

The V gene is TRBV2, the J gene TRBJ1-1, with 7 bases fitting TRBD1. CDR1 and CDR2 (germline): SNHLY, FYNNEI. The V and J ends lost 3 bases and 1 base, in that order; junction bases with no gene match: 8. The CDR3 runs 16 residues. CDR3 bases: TGTGCCAGCAGTGATCCGCAGGGGGGACCGAACACTGAAGCTTTCTTT. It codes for CASSDPQGGPNTEAFF.

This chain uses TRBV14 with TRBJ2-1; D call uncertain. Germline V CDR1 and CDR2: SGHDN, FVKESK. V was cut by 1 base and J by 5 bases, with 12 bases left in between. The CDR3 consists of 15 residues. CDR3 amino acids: CASSQANSKNNEQFF. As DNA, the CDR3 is TGTGCCAGCAGCCAAGCTAATTCCAAGAACAATGAGCAGTTCTTC.

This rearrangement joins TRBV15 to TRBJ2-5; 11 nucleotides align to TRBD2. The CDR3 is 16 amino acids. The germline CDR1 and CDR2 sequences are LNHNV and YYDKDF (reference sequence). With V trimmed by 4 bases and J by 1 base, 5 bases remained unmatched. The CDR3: CATSIGTSGVQETQYF. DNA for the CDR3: TGTGCCACCAGCATAGGGACTAGCGGCGTCCAAGAGACCCAGTACTTC.

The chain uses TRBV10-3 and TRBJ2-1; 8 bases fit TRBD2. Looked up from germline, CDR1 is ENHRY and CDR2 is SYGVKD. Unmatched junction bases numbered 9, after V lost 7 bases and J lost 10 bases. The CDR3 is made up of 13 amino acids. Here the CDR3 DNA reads TGTGCCATCACTAGCGGGTTGTCGGGGGAGCAGTTCTTC. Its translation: CAITSGLSGEQFF.

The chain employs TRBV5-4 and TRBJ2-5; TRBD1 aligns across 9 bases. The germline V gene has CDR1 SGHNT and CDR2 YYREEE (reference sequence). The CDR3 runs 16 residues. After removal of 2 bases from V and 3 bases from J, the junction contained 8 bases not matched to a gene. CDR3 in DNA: TGTGCCAGCAGCTTTTCCGGGACAGGGTTAGAAGAGACCCAGTACTTC. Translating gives CASSFSGTGLEETQYF. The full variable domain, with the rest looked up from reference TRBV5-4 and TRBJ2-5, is ETGVTQSPTHLIKTRGQQVTLRCSSQSGHNTVSWYQQALGQGPQFIFQYYREEENGRGNFPPRFSGLQFPNYSSELNVNALELDDSALYLCASSFSGTGLEETQYFGPGTRLLVL.

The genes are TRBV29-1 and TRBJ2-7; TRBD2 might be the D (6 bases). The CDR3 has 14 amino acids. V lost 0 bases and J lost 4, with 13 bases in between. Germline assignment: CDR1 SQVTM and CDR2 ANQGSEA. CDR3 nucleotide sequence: TGCAGCGTTGAAGAAGGCTGGGGGACTTACGAGCAGTACTTC. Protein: CSVEEGWGTYEQYF.

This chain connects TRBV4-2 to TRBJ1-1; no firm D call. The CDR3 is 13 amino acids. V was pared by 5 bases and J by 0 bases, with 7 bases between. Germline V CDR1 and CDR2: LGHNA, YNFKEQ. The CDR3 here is CASSVSLNTEAFF. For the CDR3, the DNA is TGTGCCAGCAGCGTCTCCTTGAACACTGAAGCTTTCTTT.

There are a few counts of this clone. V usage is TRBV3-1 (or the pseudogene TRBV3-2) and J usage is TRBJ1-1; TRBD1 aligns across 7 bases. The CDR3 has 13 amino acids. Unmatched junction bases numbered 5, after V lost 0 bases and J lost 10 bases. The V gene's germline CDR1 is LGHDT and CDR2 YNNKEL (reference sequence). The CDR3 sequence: CASSQDGQGGAFF. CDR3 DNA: TGTGCCAGCAGCCAAGATGGCCAGGGGGGAGCTTTCTTT.

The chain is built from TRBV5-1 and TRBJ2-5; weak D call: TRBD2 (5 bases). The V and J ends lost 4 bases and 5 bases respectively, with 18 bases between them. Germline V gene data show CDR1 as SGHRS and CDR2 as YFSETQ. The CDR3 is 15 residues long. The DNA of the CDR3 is TGCGCCAGCAGCCCGTCGACACTACCGGGGGAGACCCAGTACTTC. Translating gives CASSPSTLPGETQYF. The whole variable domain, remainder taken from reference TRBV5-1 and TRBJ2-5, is KAGVTQTPRYLIKTRGQQVTLSCSPISGHRSVSWYQQTPGQGLQFLFEYFSETQRNKGNFPGRFSGRQFSNSRSEMNVSTLELGDSALYLCASSPSTLPGETQYFGPGTRLLVL.

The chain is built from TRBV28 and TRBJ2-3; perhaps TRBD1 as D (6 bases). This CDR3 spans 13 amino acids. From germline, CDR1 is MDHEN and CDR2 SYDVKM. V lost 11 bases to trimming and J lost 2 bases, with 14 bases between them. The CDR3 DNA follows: TGTGCCGCCGGGGACACTGACACAGATACGCAGTATTTT. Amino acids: CAAGDTDTDTQYF.

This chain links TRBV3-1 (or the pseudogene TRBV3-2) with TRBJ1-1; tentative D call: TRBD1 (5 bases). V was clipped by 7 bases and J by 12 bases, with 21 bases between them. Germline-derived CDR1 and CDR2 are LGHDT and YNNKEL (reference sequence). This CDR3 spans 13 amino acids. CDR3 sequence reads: CASTQEGTRESFF. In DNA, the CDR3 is TGTGCCAGCACCCAGGAGGGGACTAGGGAGTCTTTCTTT.

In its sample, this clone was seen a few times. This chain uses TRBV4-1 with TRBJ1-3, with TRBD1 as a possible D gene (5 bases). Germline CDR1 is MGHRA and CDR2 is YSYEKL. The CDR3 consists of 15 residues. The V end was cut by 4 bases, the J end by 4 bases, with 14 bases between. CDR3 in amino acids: CASSLLGLDGNTIYF. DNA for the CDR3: TGCGCCAGCAGCCTTTTGGGGCTTGACGGAAACACCATATATTTT.

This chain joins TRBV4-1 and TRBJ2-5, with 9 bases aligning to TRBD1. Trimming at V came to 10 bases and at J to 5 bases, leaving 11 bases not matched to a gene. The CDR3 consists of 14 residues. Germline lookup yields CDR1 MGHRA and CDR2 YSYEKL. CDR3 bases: TGCGCCACCGAGTCACAGGGGGCAAGGGAGACCCAGTACTTC. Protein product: CATESQGARETQYF.